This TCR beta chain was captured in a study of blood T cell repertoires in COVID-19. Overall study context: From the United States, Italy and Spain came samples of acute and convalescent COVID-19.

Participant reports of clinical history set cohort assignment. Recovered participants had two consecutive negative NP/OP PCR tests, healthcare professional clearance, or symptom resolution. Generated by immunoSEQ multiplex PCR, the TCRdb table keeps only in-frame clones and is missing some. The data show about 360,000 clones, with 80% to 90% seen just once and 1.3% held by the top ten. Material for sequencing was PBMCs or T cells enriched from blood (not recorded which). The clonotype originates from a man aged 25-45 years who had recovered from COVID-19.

In DNA form, the CDR3 reads TGTGCCACGACCCTTGGACAGGGGTTCAACGAGCAGTACTTC. This encodes CATTLGQGFNEQYF. The rearrangement uses TRBV10-3 and TRBJ2-7; 9 positions match TRBD1. The germline V gene encodes CDR1 ENHRY and CDR2 SYGVKD. After removal of 10 bases from V and 5 bases from J, the junction contained 12 bases not matched to a gene. CDR3 size: 14 residues.